These 22 T cell receptor beta chains came from one sample sequenced in a study of long-term antiretroviral therapy in people with HIV. The libraries were made with immunoSEQ v3.0 at survey level. The method was immunoSEQ multiplex PCR; TCRdb's version includes in-frame clones alone and lacks a portion of them. The sample lists about 28,000 clones; approximately 84% were seen once. The sample was unsorted PBMCs, taken 2 years after starting antiretroviral therapy. These receptors all stem from a man aged 50 to 60 with HIV.

The rearrangement links TRBV28 to TRBJ2-3; 8 bases align to TRBD2. The CDR3 runs 20 residues. Trimming at V came to 3 bases and at J to 6 bases, leaving 23 bases not matched to a gene. Germline-derived CDR1 and CDR2 are MDHEN and SYDVKM. The CDR3 DNA reads as TGTGCCAGCAGTTTCCCCCGACTAGCGCGGGAGTACACAAATGAGGATACGCAGTATTTT. This translates into CASSFPRLAREYTNEDTQYF.

A single count supports this clone. The chain recombines TRBV7-9 with TRBJ2-5; D perhaps matches TRBD1 (6 bases). The CDR3 totals 12 residues. V lost 5 bases, J lost 5 bases, and 9 bases lay in between. CDR1 and CDR2 from the germline V gene are SEHNR and FQNEAQ (reference sequence). The CDR3, as DNA: TGTGCCAGCAGCCATACAGGGGAGACCCAGTACTTC. This gives the protein CASSHTGETQYF.

V is TRBV29-1 and J is TRBJ2-2, with 7 bases lining up with TRBD1. Germline CDR1 SQVTM, CDR2 ANQGSEA. V gave up 4 bases and J gave up 0 bases; unmatched junction bases: 5. This CDR3 spans 15 amino acids. The CDR3 sequence is CSVVDGQANTGELFF. For the CDR3, the DNA is TGCAGCGTTGTGGATGGACAGGCGAACACCGGGGAGCTGTTTTTT.

As regards this clone: A junction boundary mismatches the germline segment, possibly from a read error. This sequence joins TRBV30 and TRBJ1-1, with D possibly matching TRBD1 (6 bases). The CDR3 consists of 13 residues. The germline CDR1 and CDR2 sequences are GTSNPN and SVGIG (reference sequence). The CDR3 is CAWSVVGATKAFF. The CDR3 DNA sequence: TGTGCCTGGAGTGTGGTGGGGGCCACTAAAGCTTTCTTT.

The rearrangement uses TRBV19 and TRBJ1-5; tentatively, D is TRBD1 (6 bases). The ends were cut back, 6 bases at V and 7 bases at J, with 22 bases in the middle. This CDR3 comprises 16 residues. Germline assignment: CDR1 LNHDA and CDR2 SQIVND (reference sequence). The CDR3 region has the DNA TGTGCCAGTAGCAAAGGGGGACTCCGAGGGGGACAGCCCCAGCATTTT. This translates into CASSKGGLRGGQPQHF.

V usage is TRBV11-2 and J usage is TRBJ2-7; D unclear. V was shortened by 1 base and J by 1 base, with 8 bases between the two germline ends. Germline loops: CDR1 SGHAT, CDR2 FQNNGV. The CDR3 consists of 14 residues. CDR3: CASSLGVRSYEQYF. CDR3 in DNA: TGTGCCAGCAGCTTAGGGGTCAGATCCTACGAGCAGTACTTC.

The chain is built from TRBV28 and TRBJ1-6; D is ambiguous. V lost 0 bases to trimming and J lost 3 bases, with 6 bases between them. The CDR3 consists of 15 residues. Germline CDR1 is MDHEN and CDR2 is SYDVKM. As DNA, the CDR3 is TGTGCCAGCAGTTTATGGGCCAGCTATAATTCACCCCTCCACTTT. It translates to CASSLWASYNSPLHF.

The chain joins TRBV7-9 to TRBJ2-1; D may be TRBD1 or TRBD2 (5 bases each). The CDR3 is 14 residues long. Trimming pared 3 bases from V and 8 bases from J, leaving 14 bases between. Per germline, CDR1 SEHNR and CDR2 FQNEAQ (reference sequence). Written as DNA, the CDR3 is TGTGCCAGCAGCTTTTCTGAGGGGCGCGATGAGCAGTTCTTC. Translating it yields CASSFSEGRDEQFF.

This chain uses TRBV5-6 with TRBJ1-5; D is perhaps TRBD1 (6 bases). V was pared by 0 bases and J by 6 bases, with 10 bases between. The CDR3 is 14 residues long. Germline V gene data show CDR1 as SGHDT and CDR2 as YYEEEE. CDR3 bases: TGTGCCAGCAGCTTGGGGACAGCACGTCAGCCCCAGCATTTT. Protein sequence: CASSLGTARQPQHF.

This chain connects TRBV11-3 to TRBJ2-2, with unresolved D. This CDR3 is 16 amino acids long. V lost 1 base and J 2 bases, leaving 11 bases between the germline ends. Germline V CDR1 and CDR2: SGHNT, YENEEA. The CDR3 bases are TGTGCCAGCAGCTTAGTCGGCGCCGTAAACACCGGGGAGCTGTTTTTT. Its protein product is CASSLVGAVNTGELFF.

The chain recombines TRBV11-2 with TRBJ1-6; tentatively, D is TRBD1 (5 bases). Germline V lookup: CDR1 SGHAT, CDR2 FQNNGV. Trimming cost V 4 bases and J 9 bases, with 13 bases left between them. The CDR3 has 14 amino acids. The CDR3 coding sequence is TGTGCCAGCAGCTCGGGCTTCGGGGGTTCACCCCTCCACTTT. Translated: CASSSGFGGSPLHF.

The gene calls are TRBV30 and TRBJ1-3; no definite D call. Germline loops: CDR1 GTSNPN, CDR2 SVGIG (reference sequence). Trimming left V 5 bases short and J 4 bases short, with 3 bases between. The CDR3 sequence is 10 residues long. CDR3 amino acids: CAWQGNTIYF. The CDR3 coding sequence is TGTGCCTGGCAGGGAAACACCATATATTTT.

This clone was observed a single time. The chain employs TRBV28 and TRBJ2-1; the match to TRBD2 covers 9 bases. The CDR3 runs to 17 residues. The trim removed 8 bases at V and 2 bases at J, leaving 13 bases unmatched. Germline V CDR1 and CDR2: MDHEN, SYDVKM. The DNA for the CDR3 is TGTGCCAGCGGAAAGAGCGGGAGGACATCCGCCTACAATGAGCAGTTCTTC. Amino acids: CASGKSGRTSAYNEQFF.

The chain employs TRBV18 and TRBJ2-7; 8 bases are a match to TRBD2. Germline assignment: CDR1 KGHSH and CDR2 LQKENI. V gave up 3 bases and J gave up 2 bases; unmatched junction bases: 6. This CDR3 contains 15 residues. CDR3 DNA: TGTGCCAGCTCACCTGTGCCGGGAGGGCCCTACGAGCAGTACTTC. It translates to CASSPVPGGPYEQYF.

The chain couples TRBV11-2 to TRBJ1-3; D remains ambiguous. The V gene's germline CDR1 is SGHAT and CDR2 FQNNGV. Trimming took 4 bases from V and 0 from J, leaving 4 bases between them. The CDR3 is 13 amino acids. For the CDR3, the DNA is TGTGCCAGCAGCTGGGGCTCTGGAAACACCATATATTTT. Translated: CASSWGSGNTIYF. Variable domain in full (rest from reference TRBV11-2 and TRBJ1-3): EAGVAQSPRYKIIEKRQSVAFWCNPISGHATLYWYQQILGQGPKLLIQFQNNGVVDDSQLPKDRFSAERLKGVDSTLKIQPAKLEDSAVYLCASSWGSGNTIYFGEGSWLTVV.

The chain links TRBV27 to TRBJ1-2; the D gene is possibly TRBD1 (5 bases). V was trimmed by 2 bases and J by 3 bases, leaving 13 bases between them. This CDR3 has 15 residues. CDR1 and CDR2 from the germline V gene are MNHEY and SMNVEV (reference sequence). The CDR3 loop is CASSLRQGEYYGYTF. The CDR3 bases are TGTGCCAGCAGTTTACGGCAGGGAGAATACTATGGCTACACCTTC.

The chain couples TRBV10-1 to TRBJ2-7; TRBD1 aligns across 8 bases. The germline gives CDR1 WNHNN, CDR2 SYGVQD (reference sequence). There are 16 residues in the CDR3. V lost 6 bases and J lost 0; bases outside the gene matches: 10. CDR3 residues: CASSASRDRSSYEQYF. The CDR3 DNA follows: TGCGCCAGCAGCGCTTCCCGGGACAGGAGCTCCTACGAGCAGTACTTC.

The chain couples TRBV13 to TRBJ2-5; 9 bases match TRBD1. This CDR3 has 14 residues. Germline-derived CDR1 and CDR2 are PRHDT and FYEKMQ (reference sequence). The junction had 6 bases not matched to a gene; V was cut back by 5 bases and J by 5 bases. Written as DNA, the CDR3 is TGTGCCAGCAGCGTAAACAGGGGGCAGGAGACCCAGTACTTC. This sequence encodes CASSVNRGQETQYF.

The chain employs TRBV28 and TRBJ2-3; TRBD2 matches at 10 bases. The CDR3 has 17 amino acids. Germline V CDR1 and CDR2: MDHEN, SYDVKM. After removal of 4 bases from V and 0 bases from J, the junction contained 7 bases not matched to a gene. The CDR3 DNA reads as TGTGCCAGCAGTTCTCGGACTAGCGGTTATAGCACAGATACGCAGTATTTT. This codes for CASSSRTSGYSTDTQYF.

V usage is TRBV4-3 and J usage is TRBJ2-7; D is ambiguous. Between the trimmed V and J ends, which lost 5 bases and 0 bases, there was a span of 14 bases. The CDR3 has 15 amino acids. From germline, CDR1 is LGHNA and CDR2 YSLEER. This chain's CDR3 is CASSAFPDSSYEQYF. The CDR3 DNA sequence: TGCGCCAGCAGCGCATTCCCGGATAGCTCCTACGAGCAGTACTTC.

Comment on this clone: The junction differs from germline at one of its ends, possibly a read error. The rearrangement links TRBV7-7 to TRBJ2-2; D unclear. The CDR3 has 13 residues. Germline loops: CDR1 SSHAT, CDR2 FNYEAQ (reference sequence). CDR3 DNA: TGTGCTAGCAGCAATACAGAGACCGGGGAGCTGTTTTTT. Translation: CASSNTETGELFF.

The rearrangement uses TRBV6-1 and TRBJ1-6; the D gene is possibly TRBD1 (5 bases). The CDR3 sequence is 17 residues long. Germline CDR1 and CDR2: MNHNS and SASEGT. The germline V and J ends were trimmed by 4 bases and 0 bases, with 13 bases remaining between them. The CDR3 loop is CASSVAAGYSYNSPLHF. CDR3 coding DNA: TGTGCCAGCAGTGTCGCCGCAGGGTACTCCTATAATTCACCCCTCCACTTT.